Listed below are T cell receptor beta chains from one sample, sequenced in a study of blood T cell repertoires in COVID-19. The protocol was immunoSEQ multiplex PCR, while the TCRdb copy is restricted to in-frame clones and leaves out a portion. The repertoire has 53,000 or so clones, about 87% of them found once; the top ten carry over 10%. Sequencing used peripheral blood. These receptors were taken from a man older than 75 with acute or convalescent COVID-19. Each CDR3 is given without its conserved first and last residue.

j_call v_call cdr3_aa
TRBJ2-1 TRBV11-2 ASSFTGGNEQF
TRBJ1-2 TRBV5-1 ASSSSGQGVSGYT
TRBJ1-1 TRBV5-1 ASSLGSLNTEAF
TRBJ2-4 TRBV3-1/TRBV3-2 ASSQDPGGPNIQY
TRBJ2-1 TRBV25-1 ASSRPGVYDNEQF
TRBJ2-7 TRBV19 ASSISGRGNEQY
TRBJ1-3 TRBV3-1/TRBV3-2 ASSPQGGGSGNTIY
TRBJ1-2 TRBV5-1 ASSLSGQGIDDYGYT
TRBJ2-3 TRBV7-8 ASSLRLAGGPAKGDTQY
TRBJ2-7 TRBV2 ASSRDRGTYEQY
TRBJ2-3 TRBV14 ASSQDYPSGGSGTQY
TRBJ2-1 TRBV10-2 ASSALVRSYNEQF
TRBJ2-5 TRBV6-6 ASSYSPGQGETQY
TRBJ2-3 TRBV12-5 ASGPGTVSTDTQY
TRBJ1-6 TRBV9 ASSPGQGSPLH
TRBJ2-1 TRBV5-8 ASSLRGSSYNEQF
TRBJ2-2 TRBV4-1 ASSHRGRGTGELF
TRBJ1-2 TRBV29-1 SVADRWGGYT
TRBJ2-1 TRBV7-9 ASFAGTGGYNEQF
TRBJ1-2 TRBV2 ASSPTVYGYT
TRBJ2-2 TRBV9 ASSRGLGVFVPNTGELF
TRBJ2-7 TRBV5-1 ASSLVGSVAGGNPWSYEQY
TRBJ1-2 TRBV5-8 ASSRRLGAGYGYT
TRBJ2-7 TRBV30 AWSKGASDYEQY
TRBJ2-1 TRBV11-2 ASSLVGVSGGGQF
TRBJ2-3 TRBV27 ASSSAGITDTQY
TRBJ1-2 TRBV24-1 ATSDPGQGDYGYT
TRBJ1-4 TRBV6-5 ATQGLNEKLF
TRBJ2-1 TRBV5-5 ASSLWQAKYNEQF
TRBJ2-5 TRBV7-9 ASSPQRGQETQY
TRBJ1-4 TRBV14 ASSQDRTGWGEKLF
TRBJ2-1 TRBV6-5 ASSYFGIEGSGEQF
TRBJ1-2 TRBV5-1 ASSYWTTDGYT
TRBJ2-7 TRBV30 AWSGQGTPSYEQY
TRBJ1-2 TRBV2 ASSEPGVTGYT